Below are 27 T cell receptor beta chains sequenced from a single sample in a study of CD8+ T cells in alopecia areata. Sequencing relied on a cDNA template that was reverse transcribed from extracted RNA. Generated by immunoSEQ multiplex PCR, the TCRdb table keeps only in-frame clones and is missing some. Among 140,000 to 150,000 clones listed, approximately 50% were seen once. The material was CD4+ T cells sorted from blood, obtained at week 0. The receptors come from a human donor with alopecia areata.

The V call is TRBV29-1, the J call TRBJ1-1; D is unresolved. The CDR3 length is 14 residues. V dropped 7 bases and J dropped 5 bases, with 20 bases sitting between them. Germline lookup yields CDR1 SQVTM and CDR2 ANQGSEA. The chain's CDR3 is CSANRDTGGTEAFF. The CDR3 DNA follows: TGCAGCGCTAACCGGGATACTGGAGGGACTGAAGCTTTCTTT.

The chain uses TRBV9 and TRBJ1-1; possible D gene TRBD1, 6 bases. The germline V gene encodes CDR1 SGDLS and CDR2 YYNGEE. Trimming removed 3 bases from V and 2 bases from J, with 14 bases in between. CDR3 length equals 15 residues. CDR3 DNA sequence: TGTGCCAGCAGCGGTAGAGGGGGTAGAAACACTGAAGCTTTCTTT. This codes for CASSGRGGRNTEAFF.

The CDR3 reads CSVQISGSTWETQYF. The CDR3 coding sequence is TGCAGCGTTCAAATTAGCGGGAGTACTTGGGAGACCCAGTACTTC. V is TRBV29-1 and J is TRBJ2-5; 9 bases are shared with TRBD2. CDR3 size: 15 residues. V dropped 5 bases and J dropped 5; count of bases not matched to a gene: 12. The germline gives CDR1 SQVTM, CDR2 ANQGSEA.

The chain uses TRBV4-1 and TRBJ2-7, with D perhaps matching TRBD2 (6 bases). Trimming shortened V by 1 base and J by 5 bases, and 24 bases separated the two germline ends. Germline V CDR1 and CDR2: MGHRA, YSYEKL. This CDR3 region has 18 residues. The CDR3 loop reads CASSQANGGATRRNEQYF. DNA for the CDR3: TGCGCCAGCAGCCAAGCAAACGGCGGGGCCACCCGTCGGAACGAGCAGTACTTC.

The rearrangement links TRBV2 to TRBJ2-2, with D maybe TRBD1 (8 bases). Germline assignment: CDR1 SNHLY and CDR2 FYNNEI. V lost 6 bases and J 4 bases, leaving 15 bases between the germline ends. The CDR3 length is 15 residues. In nucleotides, the CDR3 is TGTGCCAGCAGACAGACAGGGGAGGGCACCGGGGAGCTGTTTTTT. Translated: CASRQTGEGTGELFF.

The chain couples TRBV6-5 to TRBJ1-1; 7 nucleotides align to TRBD1. The CDR3 extends over 15 amino acids. The junction had 4 bases not matched to a gene; V was cut back by 2 bases and J by 1 base. Germline V gene sequence: CDR1 MNHEY, CDR2 SVGAGI. DNA for the CDR3: TGTGCCAGCAGTTACCGACAGGGAGCGAACACTGAAGCTTTCTTT. Translating gives CASSYRQGANTEAFF.

The chain recombines TRBV25-1 with TRBJ2-3; no firm D call. Germline V CDR1 and CDR2: MGHDK, SYGVNS. The length of the CDR3 is 11 residues. The V end lost 5 bases, the J end lost 4 bases, and 4 bases lay between the germline ends. CDR3 bases: TGTGCCAGCAGTCAGGCAGATACGCAGTATTTT. Protein: CASSQADTQYF.

This clone was counted a few times. The chain joins TRBV7-2 to TRBJ2-2; 7 nucleotides line up with TRBD1. Germline V gives CDR1 SGHTA, CDR2 FQGNSA. V dropped 2 bases and J dropped 2; count of bases not matched to a gene: 2. This CDR3 is 15 amino acids long. The CDR3 sequence: CASSLRGRNTGELFF. CDR3 sequence (DNA): TGTGCCAGCAGCTTAAGGGGGCGTAACACCGGGGAGCTGTTTTTT.

This clone was detected a few times. This chain links TRBV10-3 with TRBJ2-5; TRBD1 agrees at 9 bases. V shed 10 bases and J 3 bases; nucleotides not matched to a gene: 3. Germline V gives CDR1 ENHRY, CDR2 SYGVKD. This CDR3 is 12 amino acids long. For the CDR3, the DNA is TGTGCCACCCGGACAGGGGAAGAGACCCAGTACTTC. It translates to CATRTGEETQYF.

The genes are TRBV4-3 and TRBJ2-5; weak D call: TRBD1 (5 bases). CDR3 length equals 15 residues. The germline V gene encodes CDR1 LGHNA and CDR2 YSLEER. Trimming removed 2 bases from V and 1 base from J, with 11 bases in between. CDR3 protein: CASSQKQAFQETQYF. The CDR3 DNA reads as TGCGCCAGCAGCCAAAAACAGGCCTTCCAAGAGACCCAGTACTTC.

This clone came up many times. The chain employs TRBV5-1 and TRBJ2-1; the match to TRBD1 covers 7 bases. Germline V lookup: CDR1 SGHRS, CDR2 YFSETQ. The CDR3 runs to 14 residues. Trimming took 5 bases from V and 8 from J; bases not matched to a gene: 10. The CDR3 sequence: CASSSRTGLYEQFF. In DNA form, the CDR3 reads TGCGCCAGCAGTTCGAGGACAGGCCTCTATGAGCAGTTCTTC.

The V and J genes are TRBV7-2 and TRBJ1-5; D might be TRBD1 (5 bases). Trimming left V 0 bases short and J 6 bases short, with 12 bases between. CDR1 and CDR2 (germline): SGHTA, FQGNSA. The CDR3 is 15 residues long. DNA for the CDR3: TGTGCCAGCAGCTTAGCGGTAGGGGCAAGTCAGCCCCAGCATTTT. Amino acids: CASSLAVGASQPQHF.

This chain connects TRBV6-6 to TRBJ1-5; tentatively, D is TRBD1 (6 bases). The ends were cut back, 6 bases at V and 5 bases at J, with 11 bases in the middle. CDR3 length equals 13 residues. Germline CDR1 MNHNY, CDR2 SVGAGI (reference sequence). The CDR3 DNA sequence: TGTGCCAGCAGAATACAGGGAGATCAGCCCCAGCATTTT. As protein: CASRIQGDQPQHF.

The chain links TRBV25-1 to TRBJ1-2; no reliable D call. Trimming took off 4 bases at V and 4 bases at J, with 4 bases between the two ends. The CDR3 covers 11 residues. CDR1 is MGHDK, CDR2 SYGVNS, per germline. The CDR3 DNA is TGTGCCAGCAGTGTGGCCTATGGCTACACCTTC. Its protein product is CASSVAYGYTF.

The chain carries TRBV30 and TRBJ2-4; TRBD2 aligns across 8 bases. Germline V gene sequence: CDR1 GTSNPN, CDR2 SVGIG (reference sequence). The CDR3 is 13 amino acids. The trim removed 3 bases at V and 9 bases at J, leaving 7 bases unmatched. The CDR3 bases are TGTGCCTGGAGGAGGGGACTAGGGGGCATTCAGTACTTC. It translates to CAWRRGLGGIQYF.

The chain employs TRBV2 and TRBJ2-2; TRBD1 aligns across 7 bases. Germline V gene data show CDR1 as SNHLY and CDR2 as FYNNEI. This CDR3 region has 15 residues. The V and J ends lost 6 bases and 3 bases, in that order; junction bases with no gene match: 7. Written as DNA, the CDR3 is TGTGCCAGCAGAACGGGACAGAGAGACACCGGGGAGCTGTTTTTT. Protein: CASRTGQRDTGELFF.

The chain employs TRBV4-3 and TRBJ2-7, with 8 positions matching TRBD2. The CDR3 extends over 14 amino acids. Looked up from germline, CDR1 is LGHNA and CDR2 is YSLEER. Unmatched junction bases numbered 8, after V lost 4 bases and J lost 6 bases. The CDR3 bases are TGCGCCAGCAGCCGTAATAGCGGGACTCCCGAGCAGTACTTC. Protein: CASSRNSGTPEQYF.

This clone has a handful of counts. This chain links TRBV29-1 with TRBJ2-1, with 14 nucleotides matching TRBD2. Losses at the gene ends were 4 bases for V and 10 bases for J; bases not matched to a gene: 9. This CDR3 spans 15 amino acids. Germline V CDR1 and CDR2: SQVTM, ANQGSEA. The CDR3 region is CSVGEIRTSGREQFF. The CDR3 nucleotides are TGCAGCGTTGGGGAGATAAGGACTAGCGGGAGGGAGCAGTTCTTC.

This clone was seen a handful of times. The chain carries TRBV25-1 and TRBJ2-5, with TRBD1 as a possible D gene (5 bases). V gave up 7 bases and J gave up 1 base, with 13 bases separating them. The CDR3 has 14 amino acids. The germline CDR1 and CDR2 sequences are MGHDK and SYGVNS. CDR3 in DNA: TGTGCCAGCACCCAGGGTTGGCGCCAAGAGACCCAGTACTTC. This encodes CASTQGWRQETQYF.

This CDR3 reads CASSLGDSSRWTGELFF. Here the CDR3 DNA reads TGTGCCAGCAGCTTAGGGGACAGCTCCCGTTGGACCGGGGAGCTGTTTTTT. The chain links TRBV11-2 to TRBJ2-2, with TRBD1 matching over 7 bases. J lost 5 bases, V lost 1 base, and 10 bases had no gene match. This CDR3 comprises 17 residues. CDR1 SGHAT and CDR2 FQNNGV come from the germline V gene.

The CDR3 region is CASSPLWREGGPDTQYF. DNA for the CDR3: TGTGCCAGCAGCCCCCTCTGGCGGGAGGGGGGACCAGATACGCAGTATTTT. This chain connects TRBV7-2 to TRBJ2-3; TRBD2 matches 9 bases. Trimming cost V 5 bases and J 4 bases; bases outside gene matches: 13. The germline V gene encodes CDR1 SGHTA and CDR2 FQGNSA. The CDR3 has 17 amino acids.

This chain uses TRBV11-2 with TRBJ2-4; a weak D match, TRBD2 (6 bases). The CDR3 has 13 amino acids. Germline V gene lookup returns CDR1 SGHAT and CDR2 FQNNGV. Between the trimmed V and J ends, which lost 3 bases and 8 bases, there was a span of 11 bases. The CDR3 protein is CASSLGGWDIQYF. The CDR3 DNA sequence: TGTGCCAGCAGCTTGGGGGGATGGGACATTCAGTACTTC.

This clone was seen more than once but under ten times. This chain links TRBV7-2 with TRBJ2-3; D unresolved. V was cut by 4 bases and J by 1 base, with 3 bases left in between. Germline V gene lookup returns CDR1 SGHTA and CDR2 FQGNSA. This CDR3 comprises 12 residues. The chain's CDR3 is CASSSGTDTQYF. The CDR3 DNA reads TGTGCCAGCAGCTCCGGCACAGATACGCAGTATTTT.

The V gene is TRBV30, the J gene TRBJ2-5; D is ambiguous. V dropped 2 bases and J dropped 4 bases, with 11 bases sitting between them. The CDR3 totals 13 residues. Per germline, CDR1 GTSNPN and CDR2 SVGIG (reference sequence). CDR3 residues: CAWSSGLRETQYF. Written as DNA, the CDR3 is TGTGCCTGGAGTTCCGGGCTGAGAGAGACCCAGTACTTC. The whole variable domain, remainder taken from reference TRBV30 and TRBJ2-5, is SQTIHQWPATLVQPVGSPLSLECTVEGTSNPNLYWYRQAAGRGLQLLFYSVGIGQISSEVPQNLSASRPQDRQFILSSKKLLLSDSGFYLCAWSSGLRETQYFGPGTRLLVL.

The V gene is TRBV7-8, the J gene TRBJ2-5, with D unresolved. CDR1 is SGHVS, CDR2 FQNEAQ, per germline. The CDR3 sequence is 14 residues long. V lost 6 bases and J 1 base, leaving 12 bases between the germline ends. The CDR3 region has the DNA TGTGCCAGCAGTTATCCCCAGACCCAAGAGACCCAGTACTTC. Its translation is CASSYPQTQETQYF. The full variable domain, with the rest looked up from reference TRBV7-8 and TRBJ2-5, is GAGVSQSPRYKVAKRGQDVALRCDPISGHVSLFWYQQALGQGPEFLTYFQNEAQLDKSGLPSDRFFAERPEGSVSTLKIQRTQQEDSAVYLCASSYPQTQETQYFGPGTRLLVL.

V is TRBV30 and J is TRBJ2-1, with D unclear. Germline V gene sequence: CDR1 GTSNPN, CDR2 SVGIG (reference sequence). The CDR3 is 13 residues long. V was shortened by 3 bases and J by 6 bases, with 12 bases between the two germline ends. CDR3 bases: TGTGCCTGGAGAAATACTGGGGTCAATGAGCAGTTCTTC. Protein: CAWRNTGVNEQFF. Using reference TRBV30 and TRBJ2-1 for the parts outside the CDR3, the full variable domain is SQTIHQWPATLVQPVGSPLSLECTVEGTSNPNLYWYRQAAGRGLQLLFYSVGIGQISSEVPQNLSASRPQDRQFILSSKKLLLSDSGFYLCAWRNTGVNEQFFGPGTRLTVL.

V is TRBV7-8 and J is TRBJ2-7; D gene ambiguous. V gave up 1 base and J gave up 0 bases, with 13 bases separating them. The length of the CDR3 is 16 residues. Per germline, CDR1 SGHVS and CDR2 FQNEAQ. CDR3 bases: TGTGCCAGCAGCTTAGATGAGACACACCTCTCCTACGAGCAGTACTTC. It specifies CASSLDETHLSYEQYF. Drawing the rest from reference TRBV7-8 and TRBJ2-7, the complete variable domain is GAGVSQSPRYKVAKRGQDVALRCDPISGHVSLFWYQQALGQGPEFLTYFQNEAQLDKSGLPSDRFFAERPEGSVSTLKIQRTQQEDSAVYLCASSLDETHLSYEQYFGPGTRLTVT.